These 21 T cell receptor beta chains were sequenced from one sample in a study of read filtering for tumor transcriptome and immune sequencing. From roughly 390 ng of RNA, a library with molecular barcoded alpha/delta and beta/gamma adaptors was made. TCRdb redid the calling of the reads with MiXCR, one entry per CDR3 protein. The table has some 62,000 distinct CDR3 sequences, approximately 13% seen once. Material for sequencing was a population of CD138-negative cells sorted from bone marrow. The receptors were sampled from a donor aged 40 or older with multiple myeloma.

This clonotype was seen a handful of times. The CDR3 nucleotides read TGTGCCAGCAGCACAGGACAGGGGTTTGGCATTCAGTACTTC. Its protein is CASSTGQGFGIQYF. The V call is TRBV5-4, the J call TRBJ2-4; 9 bases agree with TRBD1. Per the germline V gene, CDR1 is SGHNT and CDR2 is YYREEE (reference sequence). CDR3 size: 14 residues. V trimming: 4 bases; J trimming: 9 bases; junction bases outside the gene matches: 8. The whole variable domain, filled in from reference TRBV5-4 and TRBJ2-4, reads ETGVTQSPTHLIKTRGQQVTLRCSSQSGHNTVSWYQQALGQGPQFIFQYYREEENGRGNFPPRFSGLQFPNYSSELNVNALELDDSALYLCASSTGQGFGIQYFGAGTRLSVL.

This clonotype was detected many times. V and J are TRBV4-3 and TRBJ2-3; the match to TRBD1 covers 8 bases. Germline lookup yields CDR1 LGHNA and CDR2 YSLEER. The CDR3 covers 17 residues. J lost 0 bases, V lost 2 bases, and 7 bases had no gene match. CDR3 region: CASSQQTGGGSTDTQYF. The CDR3, as DNA: TGCGCCAGCAGCCAACAAACAGGGGGAGGTAGCACAGATACGCAGTATTTT.

This clonotype was detected many times. The rearrangement links TRBV7-8 to TRBJ2-3; 9 nucleotides align to TRBD1. The CDR3 loop spans 18 amino acids. J was trimmed by 2 bases and V by 5 bases; bases with no gene match: 14. Germline CDR1 and CDR2: SGHVS and FQNEAQ. CDR3 nucleotides: TGTGCCAGCAGCGCTGGACAGGGGCCAGAATCGATCACAGATACGCAGTATTTT. It encodes CASSAGQGPESITDTQYF.

This clonotype has at least ten counts. The chain recombines TRBV6-2 or TRBV6-3 with TRBJ2-7, with 13 bases fitting TRBD2. V lost 6 bases to trimming and J lost 3 bases; unmatched junction nucleotides: 11. The germline V gene encodes CDR1 MNHEY and CDR2 SVGEGT. The length of the CDR3 is 17 residues. The CDR3 region has the DNA TGTGCCAGCAGCAAGAGGACTAGCGGGAGTAGTGGCTACGAGCAGTACTTC. Its protein is CASSKRTSGSSGYEQYF.

This clonotype was seen ten or more times. CDR3 DNA sequence: TGTGCCAGCAGCCTACCAGTGGGCCTAGCGGGACTCCATTCCTACAATGAGCAGTTCTTC. This sequence encodes CASSLPVGLAGLHSYNEQFF. The chain joins TRBV7-9 to TRBJ2-1; 9 nucleotides line up with TRBD2. Germline CDR1 is SEHNR and CDR2 is FQNEAQ (reference sequence). With 5 bases clipped from V and 1 base from J, the junction kept 18 bases outside the gene matches. The CDR3 loop spans 20 amino acids.

This clonotype was counted between two and nine times. The CDR3 DNA is TGTGCCAGCAGCAAACAGGGGGCAGGGAACACCGGGGAGCTGTTTTTT. Translating it yields CASSKQGAGNTGELFF. The chain has TRBV7-2 and TRBJ2-2, with TRBD1 matching 9 bases. The germline CDR1 and CDR2 sequences are SGHTA and FQGNSA. V lost 5 bases and J lost 1; bases outside the gene matches: 5. This CDR3 is 16 amino acids long. Variable domain in full (rest from reference TRBV7-2 and TRBJ2-2): GAGVSQSPSNKVTEKGKDVELRCDPISGHTALYWYRQSLGQGLEFLIYFQGNSAPDKSGLPSDRFSAERTGGSVSTLTIQRTQQEDSAVYLCASSKQGAGNTGELFFGEGSRLTVL.

This clonotype has a count of ten or more. The CDR3 loop is CSVGTSGRYEQYF. The CDR3 nucleotides are TGCAGCGTCGGGACTAGCGGACGCTACGAGCAGTACTTC. V gene TRBV29-1 combines with J gene TRBJ2-7; 11 bases are a match to TRBD2. Trimming removed 6 bases from V and 3 bases from J; junction bases left unmatched: 4. This CDR3 contains 13 residues. Germline V gene lookup returns CDR1 SQVTM and CDR2 ANQGSEA.

This clonotype came up a few times. This chain connects TRBV10-3 to TRBJ2-7; 9 nucleotides align to TRBD2. This CDR3 is built from 16 residues. Germline trimming cut 0 bases from V and 6 bases from J; bases unmatched to any gene: 9. Per the germline V gene, CDR1 is ENHRY and CDR2 is SYGVKD. CDR3 sequence: CAISESGGGLAGEQYF. The CDR3 DNA sequence: TGTGCCATCAGTGAGTCTGGGGGGGGACTAGCTGGCGAGCAGTACTTC.

The table lists this clonotype with a count of one. A read error is likely here: a far larger clone is one base away. J is TRBJ1-4 and V is TRBV20-1; D call uncertain. The DNA end is more similar to TRBJ1-5, so the J call may be wrong. The germline V gene has CDR1 DFQATT and CDR2 SNEGSKA (reference sequence). The CDR3 loop spans 12 amino acids. In nucleotides, the CDR3 is TGCAGGGGCCTGAGCAGCGGGAATACGCAGCATTTT. Protein product: CRGLSSGNTQHF.

At least ten counts were recorded for this clonotype. This chain uses TRBV28 with TRBJ2-2; possible D gene TRBD1, 6 bases. CDR1 is MDHEN, CDR2 SYDVKM, per germline. CDR3 length: 15 amino acids. The V end lost 6 bases, the J end lost 5 bases, and 16 bases lay between the germline ends. The CDR3 is CASRPPGDGTGELFF. The CDR3 nucleotides are TGTGCCAGCAGGCCCCCAGGGGATGGGACCGGGGAGCTGTTTTTT.

This clonotype was detected a few times. This chain uses TRBV27 with TRBJ2-7, with a tentative D call TRBD2 (6 bases). Germline V lookup: CDR1 MNHEY, CDR2 SMNVEV (reference sequence). Deletions cut 3 bases from V and 7 bases from J, with 13 bases between. The CDR3 loop spans 13 amino acids. The CDR3 DNA follows: TGTGCCAGCAGTTTCAATCCTAGCGCTGAGCAGTACTTC. Translated: CASSFNPSAEQYF.

The sample holds many counts of this clonotype. The rearrangement joins TRBV12-5 to TRBJ2-1; D is undetermined. This CDR3 comprises 14 residues. The V end was cut by 6 bases, the J end by 2 bases, with 11 bases between. Looked up from germline, CDR1 is LGHNT and CDR2 is FRNRAP. The CDR3: CASGQHLPYNEQFF. In DNA form, the CDR3 reads TGTGCTAGTGGGCAGCACCTTCCCTACAATGAGCAGTTCTTC.

With respect to this clonotype: Given the absence of the conserved phenylalanine or tryptophan at the CDR3 end, a read error is likely. V and J are TRBV7-2 and TRBJ2-5; a weak D match, TRBD1 (5 bases). The CDR3 consists of 14 residues. V lost 3 bases and J 1 base, leaving 9 bases between the germline ends. The V gene's germline CDR1 is SGHTA and CDR2 FQGNSA. This chain's CDR3 is CASSFPTVQETQYS. The CDR3 DNA reads as TGTGCCAGCAGCTTCCCGACAGTCCAAGAGACCCAGTACTCC.

This clonotype was detected ten times or more. This rearrangement joins TRBV6-1 to TRBJ2-3; no firm D call. V lost 4 bases, J lost 2 bases, and 7 bases lay in between. The CDR3 is 13 amino acids. Germline V CDR1 and CDR2: MNHNS, SASEGT. CDR3 DNA sequence: TGTGCCAGCAGTGGAAGTTACACAGATACGCAGTATTTT. It yields the protein CASSGSYTDTQYF.

This clonotype was seen at least ten times. V is TRBV9 and J is TRBJ2-1; TRBD1 might be the D (7 bases). The CDR3 covers 15 residues. V dropped 0 bases and J dropped 9 bases, with 16 bases sitting between them. The germline V gene has CDR1 SGDLS and CDR2 YYNGEE. Here the CDR3 DNA reads TGTGCCAGCAGCGTAGAACAGGGGAGGATGGGTGAGCAGTTCTTC. This translates into CASSVEQGRMGEQFF.

Ten or more counts support this clonotype. The chain carries TRBV7-9 and TRBJ2-2; 8 bases are shared with TRBD2. The V gene's germline CDR1 is SEHNR and CDR2 FQNEAQ (reference sequence). This CDR3 is 15 amino acids long. V lost 6 bases to trimming and J lost 5 bases; unmatched junction nucleotides: 8. CDR3 in amino acids: CASSSGLGATGELFF. CDR3 DNA: TGTGCCAGCAGTTCGGGACTAGGGGCGACCGGGGAGCTGTTTTTT.

The chain recombines TRBV12-3 or TRBV12-4 with TRBJ2-1; TRBD2 matches at 7 bases. The CDR3 has 12 residues. The J segment lost 9 bases and the V segment lost 3 bases, leaving 2 bases of the junction unmatched. The CDR3 protein is CASSFGGSEQFF. The CDR3 DNA is TGTGCCAGCAGTTTCGGGGGGAGTGAGCAGTTCTTC.

The sample holds many counts of this clonotype. This may stem from a read error, because a much larger clone lies one nucleotide away. The rearrangement uses TRBV28 and TRBJ2-1; possibly TRBD1 for D (5 bases). V was clipped by 5 bases and J by 8 bases, with 19 bases between them. Per the germline V gene, CDR1 is MDHEN and CDR2 is SYDVKM. The CDR3 length is 15 residues. This CDR3 reads CASSQISTGYDEQFF. The CDR3 DNA reads as TGTGCCAGCAGTCAGATTTCAACAGGATACGATGAGCAGTTCTTC.

This clonotype was picked up many times. The rearrangement joins TRBV10-3 to TRBJ1-2; D is perhaps TRBD1 (5 bases). Per the germline V gene, CDR1 is ENHRY and CDR2 is SYGVKD. The CDR3 extends over 15 amino acids. V lost 2 bases and J 2 bases, leaving 12 bases between the germline ends. The CDR3 DNA sequence: TGTGCCATCAGTGAGGAGACACGGGGGAACTATGGCTACACCTTC. Protein sequence: CAISEETRGNYGYTF.

V is TRBV9 and J is TRBJ2-2, with TRBD2 as a possible D gene (6 bases). V shed 4 bases and J shed 0 bases, with 10 bases lying between them. From germline, CDR1 is SGDLS and CDR2 YYNGEE. The CDR3 spans 15 residues. The CDR3 DNA reads as TGTGCCAGCAGCAGGGGACTGACGAACACCGGGGAGCTGTTTTTT. Translating it yields CASSRGLTNTGELFF.

This clonotype has more than one count but fewer than ten. The chain employs TRBV6-6 and TRBJ1-2; 9 bases align to TRBD1. The CDR3 extends over 14 amino acids. Germline V gives CDR1 MNHNY, CDR2 SVGAGI (reference sequence). J was trimmed by 6 bases and V by 5 bases; bases with no gene match: 7. CDR3 protein: CASSRDRVWDGYTF. The CDR3 nucleotides read TGTGCCAGCAGTCGGGACAGGGTATGGGATGGCTACACCTTC.